These T cell receptor beta chains were read from a single sample in a study of neurological immune-mediated disorders. TCRdb itself ran the 5' RACE reads through MiXCR, one entry per CDR3 protein. This table holds roughly 38,000 distinct CDR3 sequences, less than 8.5% found once. Sequencing was performed on PBMCs. Receptors were obtained from a woman between 40 and 50 years old in good health. Each CDR3 is given with its conserved first and last residue. Fields, in order: clone size, J gene, D gene, V gene, CDR3 protein, CDR3 DNA. D genes are given only for firm matches. The size of a clone is reported for some rows only, either as once, few or many, or as a class for expanded clones.

many,TRBJ1-6,-,TRBV5-1,CASSTEAGPNSPLHF,TGCGCCAGCAGCACCGAGGCAGGCCCAAATTCACCCCTCCACTTT
many,TRBJ2-7,-,TRBV20-1,CSAITGRMVYEQYF,TGCAGTGCAATCACTGGCAGGATGGTCTACGAGCAGTACTTC
medium-sized,TRBJ2-1,-,TRBV7-2,CASSPSALRDGTVYNEQFF,TGTGCCAGCAGCCCTAGTGCCCTCAGGGACGGGACCGTATACAATGAGCAGTTCTTC
many,TRBJ2-5,-,TRBV7-9,CASSPRTTYQETQYF,TGTGCCAGCAGCCCCCGGACAACGTACCAAGAGACCCAGTACTTC
many,TRBJ2-1,-,TRBV3-1,CASSQDLGVPSSYNEQFF,TGTGCCAGCAGCCAGGATCTCGGGGTCCCCAGCTCCTACAATGAGCAGTTCTTC
many,TRBJ2-5,-,TRBV4-2,CASSQGRQPQETQYF,TGTGCCAGCAGCCAAGGAAGGCAGCCTCAAGAGACCCAGTACTTC
many,TRBJ2-2,TRBD1,TRBV12-3/TRBV12-4,CASSFKGTGGSGELFF,TGTGCCAGCAGTTTTAAGGGGACAGGGGGCTCCGGGGAGCTGTTTTTT
many,TRBJ1-5,-,TRBV24-1,CATSGYQPQHF,TGTGCCACCAGTGGATATCAGCCCCAGCATTTT
few,TRBJ1-3,-,TRBV4-2,CASSHRDGNTIYF,TGTGCCAGCAGCCATAGGGATGGAAACACCATATATTTT
many,TRBJ2-1,TRBD2,TRBV9,CASSQNPQGASGGSYNEQFF,TGTGCCAGCAGCCAAAACCCCCAGGGGGCTAGCGGGGGTTCCTACAATGAGCAGTTCTTC
many,TRBJ1-6,-,TRBV9,CASSVVADFSYNSPLHF,TGTGCCAGCAGCGTAGTAGCAGATTTCTCCTATAATTCACCCCTCCACTTT
many,TRBJ2-1,-,TRBV9,CASSGGAYNEQFF,TGTGCCAGCAGTGGCGGGGCCTACAATGAGCAGTTCTTC
-,TRBJ1-1,-,TRBV5-1,CASSFYICSANRGVGTEAFF,-
many,TRBJ1-1,TRBD1,TRBV20-1,CSVTQGGTGNAEAFF,TGCAGTGTCACCCAAGGAGGGACAGGGAATGCTGAAGCTTTCTTT
many,TRBJ2-7,-,TRBV27,CASSNAGPMWEQYF,TGTGCCAGCAGTAACGCAGGGCCGATGTGGGAGCAGTACTTC
medium-sized,TRBJ2-7,TRBD2,TRBV20-1,CSASGSSGGIEMWEQYF,TGCAGTGCTAGCGGATCTAGCGGGGGGATCGAGATGTGGGAGCAGTACTTC
many,TRBJ2-7,-,TRBV7-9,CASTPPEAPYEQYF,TGTGCCAGCACCCCTCCGGAAGCACCCTACGAGCAGTACTTC
many,TRBJ1-6,TRBD1,TRBV28,CASSFEGASYNSPLHF,TGTGCCAGCAGTTTTGAGGGGGCGTCCTATAATTCACCCCTCCACTTT
many,TRBJ1-2,-,TRBV24-1,CATRGAYGYTF,TGTGCCACCAGGGGGGCTTATGGCTACACCTTC
-,TRBJ2-1,TRBD2,TRBV4-2,CASSQDGSGNSYSEKFF,TGTGCCAGCAGCCAAGATGGGAGCGGGAACTCCTACAGTGAGAAGTTCTTC
many,TRBJ2-1,TRBD1,TRBV7-8,CASSPRDRGNTEQFF,TGTGCCAGCAGCCCCCGGGACAGGGGGAATACTGAGCAGTTCTTC
many,TRBJ1-1,-,TRBV5-1,CASSSGQQIMNTEAFF,TGCGCCAGCAGCTCGGGACAACAGATCATGAACACTGAAGCTTTCTTT
medium-sized,TRBJ2-2,TRBD1,TRBV20-1,CSAGQGSDIGELFF,TGCAGTGCTGGACAGGGGTCCGATATCGGGGAGCTGTTTTTT
medium-sized,TRBJ1-1,-,TRBV5-1,CASSQDSRYTEAFF,TGCGCCAGCAGTCAGGACAGCCGTTACACTGAAGCTTTCTTT
once,TRBJ2-3,TRBD1,TRBV11-2,CASSWLPGTGGAMDPDTQYF,TGTGCCAGCAGCTGGCTTCCAGGGACAGGGGGCGCGATGGACCCAGATACGCAGTATTTT
many,TRBJ1-1,TRBD1,TRBV5-1,CASLAGTGNTEAFF,TGCGCCAGCCTAGCCGGGACAGGGAACACTGAAGCTTTCTTT
few,TRBJ2-7,TRBD1,TRBV6-5,CASSYSDRGPYEQYF,TGTGCCAGCAGTTATTCGGACAGGGGCCCCTACGAGCAGTACTTC
many,TRBJ2-7,TRBD1,TRBV7-2,CASSFYRGSSYEQYF,TGTGCCAGCAGCTTCTACAGGGGGAGCTCCTACGAGCAGTACTTC
many,TRBJ1-2,-,TRBV20-1,CSASPGPGGYTF,TGCAGTGCTTCTCCGGGCCCGGGCGGCTACACCTTC
many,TRBJ2-3,TRBD2,TRBV7-9,CASSTSAGDYSDTQYF,TGTGCCAGCAGCACCTCAGCGGGAGATTATTCGGATACGCAGTATTTT
-,TRBJ2-7,TRBD2,TRBV20-1,CSARGAAGSSYEQYF,TGCAGTGCTAGAGGGGCAGCGGGGAGCTCCTACGAGCAGTACTTC
many,TRBJ1-1,TRBD1,TRBV20-1,CSARDQDQGTAYTEAFF,TGCAGTGCTAGAGATCAAGACCAGGGGACAGCATACACTGAAGCTTTCTTT
many,TRBJ1-3,-,TRBV12-3/TRBV12-4,CASSPDRPSGNTIYF,TGTGCCAGCAGTCCGGACAGACCCTCTGGAAACACCATATATTTT
many,TRBJ2-3,-,TRBV7-9,CASSLASRTDTQYF,TGTGCCAGCAGCTTAGCCAGCCGCACAGATACGCAGTATTTT
many,TRBJ2-1,-,TRBV3-1,CASSPRTLRLYNEQFF,TGTGCCAGCAGCCCTCGGACACTTAGACTATACAATGAGCAGTTCTTC
many,TRBJ1-6,TRBD1,TRBV27,CASSLGTGFRNSPLHF,TGTGCCAGCAGTTTGGGGACAGGGTTTCGTAATTCACCCCTCCACTTT
many,TRBJ2-7,TRBD1,TRBV6-6,CASSHGQDEQYF,TGTGCCAGCAGTCACGGACAGGACGAGCAGTACTTC
many,TRBJ1-2,TRBD1,TRBV28,CASTDRVEGYTF,TGTGCCAGCACCGACAGGGTTGAAGGCTACACCTTC
many,TRBJ2-7,-,TRBV3-1,CASSPTSGAGEQYF,TGTGCCAGCAGCCCGACTTCGGGGGCGGGCGAGCAGTACTTC
medium-sized,TRBJ1-6,TRBD1,TRBV20-1,CSARVLQGTNSPLHF,TGCAGTGCTAGAGTTCTACAGGGGACTAATTCACCCCTCCACTTT
many,TRBJ1-1,-,TRBV28,CASSRRGTEAFF,TGTGCCAGCAGTCGGAGGGGAACTGAAGCTTTCTTT
many,TRBJ2-7,TRBD2,TRBV12-3/TRBV12-4,CASSGGLAGGSEQYF,TGTGCCAGCAGTGGGGGACTAGCGGGAGGATCCGAGCAGTACTTC
many,TRBJ1-1,-,TRBV7-9,CASSFNFPWAFF,TGTGCCAGCAGCTTCAACTTCCCGTGGGCTTTCTTT
many,TRBJ2-2,TRBD2,TRBV3-1,CASTGDGRAGELFF,TGTGCCAGCACCGGGGACGGGAGGGCAGGGGAGCTGTTTTTT
many,TRBJ2-3,-,TRBV11-2,CASSLGDTQYF,TGTGCCAGCAGCTTAGGAGATACGCAGTATTTT
many,TRBJ1-1,-,TRBV20-1,CSAKNGRRVEAFF,TGCAGTGCCAAGAACGGGAGGCGGGTTGAAGCTTTCTTT
many,TRBJ2-6,-,TRBV28,CASRGVSGANVLTF,TGTGCCAGCAGGGGGGTCTCTGGGGCCAACGTCCTGACTTTC
many,TRBJ1-1,-,TRBV10-3,CAIAARGGTEAFF,TGTGCCATCGCGGCCCGAGGGGGAACTGAAGCTTTCTTT
many,TRBJ1-5,-,TRBV2,CASRVNSNQPQHF,TGTGCCAGCAGAGTTAATAGCAATCAGCCCCAGCATTTT
medium-sized,TRBJ2-1,TRBD2,TRBV25-1,CASSDPSGSFNEQFF,TGTGCCAGCAGCGATCCTAGCGGGAGTTTCAATGAGCAGTTCTTC
few,TRBJ2-2,TRBD2,TRBV7-6,CASSPLAGGDTGELFF,TGTGCCAGCAGCCCGTTAGCGGGAGGGGACACCGGGGAGCTGTTTTTT
many,TRBJ2-7,-,TRBV28,CASSLYAVVEGMDEQYF,TGTGCCAGCAGTTTGTACGCCGTGGTGGAGGGTATGGACGAGCAGTACTTC
many,TRBJ1-1,TRBD1,TRBV28,CASTPGTAGTEAFF,TGTGCCAGCACCCCCGGGACAGCGGGAACTGAAGCTTTCTTT
many,TRBJ2-4,TRBD1,TRBV5-1,CASSPATGVKNIQYF,TGCGCCAGCAGCCCCGCGACAGGGGTAAAAAACATTCAGTACTTC
many,TRBJ2-7,TRBD2,TRBV7-9,CASRPSGGKTYEQYF,TGTGCCAGCAGACCTAGCGGGGGGAAGACCTACGAGCAGTACTTC
many,TRBJ1-2,TRBD1,TRBV12-3/TRBV12-4,CASYSGRGLLNYGYTF,TGTGCCAGCTATAGTGGCAGGGGGCTACTTAACTATGGCTACACCTTC
few,TRBJ1-2,TRBD1,TRBV27,CASSLKGADGYTF,TGTGCCAGCAGTTTAAAGGGGGCGGATGGCTACACCTTC
many,TRBJ1-2,-,TRBV3-1,CASSLAGTDRYTF,TGTGCCAGCAGCCTGGCCGGGACGGATCGCTACACCTTC
many,TRBJ1-2,-,TRBV12-3/TRBV12-4,CASSPTGPLNYGYTF,TGTGCCAGCAGTCCTACAGGGCCCCTTAACTATGGCTACACCTTC
many,TRBJ2-7,TRBD2,TRBV16,CASSQSRLARPYEQYF,TGTGCCAGCAGCCAATCCCGACTAGCGAGGCCCTACGAGCAGTACTTC